Listed below are T cell receptor beta chains from one sample, sequenced in a study of CD8 T cells in Susac syndrome. TCRdb passed the immunoSEQ multiplex PCR reads through MiXCR, listing each CDR3 protein once. The repertoire holds 70,000 to 100,000 distinct CDR3 sequences, with about 95% as singletons. The sample taken for sequencing was CD8+ T cells from PBMCs. The receptors come from a human donor with Susac syndrome. Each CDR3 is given with its conserved first and last residue. D genes are given only for firm matches. Some rows mark clone size as missing; the rest say once, few, many or name a class of expanded clone.

V gene: TRBV6-5; J gene: TRBJ2-1; clone size: once; D gene: NA; CDR3 DNA: TGTGCCAGCAGGCCTGACACCCCTCCCGGGCATGAGCAGTTCTTC; CDR3 protein: CASRPDTPPGHEQFF
V gene: TRBV5-5; J gene: TRBJ2-1; clone size: once; D gene: TRBD1; CDR3 DNA: TGTGCCAGCAGCTTGAGGGACAGGGGACTTCCTTTCTTC; CDR3 protein: CASSLRDRGLPFF
V gene: TRBV6-2/TRBV6-3; J gene: TRBJ1-5; clone size: NA; D gene: TRBD1; CDR3 DNA: TGTGCCAGCACCCGCACAGGGGGAACTCAGCCCCAGCATTTT; CDR3 protein: CASTRTGGTQPQHF
V gene: TRBV20-1; J gene: TRBJ2-7; clone size: once; D gene: TRBD2; CDR3 DNA: TGCAGTGCTCGTACTAGCGGGGGGGCGTCCGAGCAGTACTTC; CDR3 protein: CSARTSGGASEQYF
V gene: TRBV24-1; J gene: TRBJ2-5; clone size: NA; D gene: NA; CDR3 DNA: TGTGCCACCAGCATATCCGGTGGGGAGACCCAGTACTTC; CDR3 protein: CATSISGGETQYF
V gene: TRBV7-9; J gene: TRBJ2-1; clone size: NA; D gene: NA; CDR3 DNA: TGTGCCAGCAGCGAATTCAGCGGTGAGCAGTTCTTC; CDR3 protein: CASSEFSGEQFF
V gene: TRBV5-1; J gene: TRBJ2-3; clone size: NA; D gene: NA; CDR3 DNA: TGCGCCAGCAGCTTGGGGGACGGCACAGATACGCAGTATTTT; CDR3 protein: CASSLGDGTDTQYF
V gene: TRBV4-3; J gene: TRBJ1-2; clone size: NA; D gene: NA; CDR3 DNA: TGCGCCAGCAGCCAAGACACAGATGGCTACACCTTC; CDR3 protein: CASSQDTDGYTF
V gene: TRBV3-1; J gene: TRBJ2-5; clone size: NA; D gene: NA; CDR3 DNA: TGTGCCAGCAGTCCCTCGAGGACCGGGGCCCAGTACTTC; CDR3 protein: CASSPSRTGAQYF
V gene: TRBV20-1; J gene: TRBJ2-3; clone size: NA; D gene: TRBD2; CDR3 DNA: TGCAGTGCTACTAGCGGGGGGGCGCCAGATACGCAGTATTTT; CDR3 protein: CSATSGGAPDTQYF
V gene: TRBV30; J gene: TRBJ2-5; clone size: NA; D gene: NA; CDR3 DNA: TGTGCCTGGAGTGGGGAGACCCAGTACTTC; CDR3 protein: CAWSGETQYF
V gene: TRBV9; J gene: TRBJ1-6; clone size: once; D gene: NA; CDR3 DNA: TGTGCCAGCAGCGTAGAGGGGTATGGAAATTCACCCCTCCACTTT; CDR3 protein: CASSVEGYGNSPLHF
V gene: TRBV4-3; J gene: TRBJ1-5; clone size: NA; D gene: NA; CDR3 DNA: TGCGCCAGCAGCCAAGATTGGGACGATAGCAATCAGCCCCAGCATTTT; CDR3 protein: CASSQDWDDSNQPQHF
V gene: TRBV7-2; J gene: TRBJ1-2; clone size: NA; D gene: NA; CDR3 DNA: TGTGCCAGCAGCTTAGCGCAGGGGCATCCCTACTATGGCTACACCTTC; CDR3 protein: CASSLAQGHPYYGYTF
V gene: TRBV4-2; J gene: TRBJ1-5; clone size: once; D gene: NA; CDR3 DNA: TGTGCCAGCAGCCAAGGGCGAAGGGGGGGCAATCAGCCCCAGCATTTT; CDR3 protein: CASSQGRRGGNQPQHF
V gene: TRBV20-1; J gene: TRBJ1-5; clone size: NA; D gene: NA; CDR3 DNA: TGCAGTGCTAGTATCAGCAATCAGCCCCAGCATTTT; CDR3 protein: CSASISNQPQHF
V gene: TRBV30; J gene: TRBJ1-5; clone size: NA; D gene: NA; CDR3 DNA: TGTGCCTGGAGTGGTGGGGGCGCGGGGCCCCAGCATTTT; CDR3 protein: CAWSGGGAGPQHF
V gene: TRBV6-1; J gene: TRBJ1-6; clone size: NA; D gene: NA; CDR3 DNA: TGTGCCAGCAGTCCTCAGGCTGAGCTTCCTAATTCACCCCTCCACTTT; CDR3 protein: CASSPQAELPNSPLHF
V gene: TRBV11-2; J gene: TRBJ2-3; clone size: NA; D gene: TRBD2; CDR3 DNA: TGTGCCAGCAGCTCACTAGCGGGGGAACTTCAACACACAGATACGCAGTATTTT; CDR3 protein: CASSSLAGELQHTDTQYF
V gene: TRBV13; J gene: TRBJ2-5; clone size: NA; D gene: NA; CDR3 DNA: TGTGCCAGCAGCCCCGGCCGACAGGCGCAAGAGACCCAGTACTTC; CDR3 protein: CASSPGRQAQETQYF
V gene: TRBV12-3/TRBV12-4; J gene: TRBJ2-3; clone size: NA; D gene: NA; CDR3 DNA: TGTGCCAGCAGTTTATTGGCAGGGTCCGATACGCAGTATTTT; CDR3 protein: CASSLLAGSDTQYF
V gene: TRBV30; J gene: TRBJ1-6; clone size: NA; D gene: NA; CDR3 DNA: TGTGCCTGGGGGAGCTCGAGTCGGAATTCACCCCTCCACTTT; CDR3 protein: CAWGSSSRNSPLHF
V gene: TRBV29-1; J gene: TRBJ1-2; clone size: NA; D gene: NA; CDR3 DNA: TGCAGCGTTGATAAAGGGCGGGGAGATACCCGCGATGGCTACACCTTC; CDR3 protein: CSVDKGRGDTRDGYTF
V gene: TRBV7-3; J gene: TRBJ2-1; clone size: NA; D gene: NA; CDR3 DNA: TGTGCCAGCAGCTTATGGGCGGGGCACAATGAGCAGTTCTTC; CDR3 protein: CASSLWAGHNEQFF
V gene: TRBV12-3/TRBV12-4; J gene: TRBJ2-5; clone size: few; D gene: NA; CDR3 DNA: TGTGCCAGCAGTTTAGGGGGGGAAGAGACCCAGTACTTC; CDR3 protein: CASSLGGEETQYF
V gene: TRBV5-1; J gene: TRBJ1-1; clone size: NA; D gene: TRBD1; CDR3 DNA: TGCGCCAGCAGCATGGACAGGGAAGCTTTCTTT; CDR3 protein: CASSMDREAFF
V gene: TRBV30; J gene: TRBJ1-4; clone size: NA; D gene: NA; CDR3 DNA: TGTGCCTGGACCAACCTCAAGGGGGGGCGGTCCGAAAAACTGTTTTTT; CDR3 protein: CAWTNLKGGRSEKLFF
V gene: TRBV6-5; J gene: TRBJ1-5; clone size: NA; D gene: NA; CDR3 DNA: TGTGCCACCCTGCCCAAGGTCAATAGCAATCAGCCCCAGCATTTT; CDR3 protein: CATLPKVNSNQPQHF
V gene: TRBV15; J gene: TRBJ1-4; clone size: NA; D gene: NA; CDR3 DNA: TGTGCCACCAGCAGAGCAGGGGTGGATGAAAAACTGTTTTTT; CDR3 protein: CATSRAGVDEKLFF
V gene: TRBV6-1; J gene: TRBJ2-5; clone size: NA; D gene: TRBD2; CDR3 DNA: TGTGCCAGCAGCACACCACCCGAGACTAGCGTTTGGGGGGAGACCCAGTACTTC; CDR3 protein: CASSTPPETSVWGETQYF
V gene: TRBV5-4; J gene: TRBJ2-4; clone size: once; D gene: NA; CDR3 DNA: TGTGCCAGCAGCTTGGGGGGGGAGACCAAAAACATTCAGTACTTC; CDR3 protein: CASSLGGETKNIQYF
V gene: TRBV7-8; J gene: TRBJ1-1; clone size: NA; D gene: TRBD1; CDR3 DNA: TGTGCCAGCAGCTACAGGGGGCGTGGGTTGAACACTGAAGCTTTCTTT; CDR3 protein: CASSYRGRGLNTEAFF
V gene: TRBV24-1; J gene: TRBJ1-1; clone size: NA; D gene: NA; CDR3 DNA: TGTGCCACCAGTGACCAGGAAGATCGGAACACTGAAGCTTTCTTT; CDR3 protein: CATSDQEDRNTEAFF
V gene: TRBV29-1; J gene: TRBJ1-2; clone size: NA; D gene: NA; CDR3 DNA: TGCAGCGTGGAGGGGCTGAATGGCTACACCTTC; CDR3 protein: CSVEGLNGYTF
V gene: TRBV3-1; J gene: TRBJ2-2; clone size: NA; D gene: NA; CDR3 DNA: TGTGCCAGCAGCCGCCACCGGGACTGGTTATCTAACACCGGGGAGCTGTTTTTT; CDR3 protein: CASSRHRDWLSNTGELFF
V gene: TRBV20-1; J gene: TRBJ2-2; clone size: NA; D gene: NA; CDR3 DNA: TGCAGTGCTTCTGACAGTTCTTTTACCGGGGAGCTGTTTTTT; CDR3 protein: CSASDSSFTGELFF
V gene: TRBV11-2; J gene: TRBJ2-3; clone size: NA; D gene: TRBD2; CDR3 DNA: TGTGCCAGCAGCTTAGTAACTGGGGGGGTATTAGATACGCAGTATTTT; CDR3 protein: CASSLVTGGVLDTQYF
V gene: TRBV18; J gene: TRBJ2-7; clone size: NA; D gene: NA; CDR3 DNA: TGTGCCAGCCACAAAGAGGGGAACTCCTACGAGCAGTACTTC; CDR3 protein: CASHKEGNSYEQYF
V gene: TRBV6-2/TRBV6-3; J gene: TRBJ2-2; clone size: NA; D gene: NA; CDR3 DNA: TGTGCCAGCAGTTACATGGCAGACACCGGGGAGCTGTTTTTT; CDR3 protein: CASSYMADTGELFF
V gene: TRBV7-8; J gene: TRBJ2-7; clone size: NA; D gene: NA; CDR3 DNA: TGTGCCAGCAGCTTAAAGGAACCGGGACCTTTCTACGAGCAGTACTTC; CDR3 protein: CASSLKEPGPFYEQYF
V gene: TRBV9; J gene: TRBJ2-2; clone size: few; D gene: NA; CDR3 DNA: TGTGCCAGCAGCAGGGGGGGCACCGGGGAGCTGTTTTTT; CDR3 protein: CASSRGGTGELFF
V gene: TRBV30; J gene: TRBJ2-1; clone size: NA; D gene: TRBD1; CDR3 DNA: TGTGCCTGGAGTGTACAGGGGGAGCAGTTCTTC; CDR3 protein: CAWSVQGEQFF
V gene: TRBV15; J gene: TRBJ1-2; clone size: NA; D gene: NA; CDR3 DNA: TGTGCCACCAGCAGAGGAGAGGTCCGAGGCTACACCTTC; CDR3 protein: CATSRGEVRGYTF
V gene: TRBV9; J gene: TRBJ1-1; clone size: NA; D gene: NA; CDR3 DNA: TGTGCCAGCAGCTTTCCCCCGGACACTGAAGCTTTCTTT; CDR3 protein: CASSFPPDTEAFF
V gene: TRBV3-1; J gene: TRBJ2-1; clone size: NA; D gene: NA; CDR3 DNA: TGTGCCAGCAGCCAAGATCGGGGATCTAATGAGCAGTTCTTC; CDR3 protein: CASSQDRGSNEQFF
V gene: TRBV28; J gene: TRBJ1-5; clone size: NA; D gene: TRBD1; CDR3 DNA: TGTGCCAGCACCATCGGGGGCGGACAGGATGGCAATCAGCCCCAGCATTTT; CDR3 protein: CASTIGGGQDGNQPQHF
V gene: TRBV20-1; J gene: TRBJ2-1; clone size: NA; D gene: TRBD2; CDR3 DNA: TGCAGTGCCAGGGGACTAGCGGCGCTTGAGCAGTTCTTC; CDR3 protein: CSARGLAALEQFF
V gene: TRBV6-2/TRBV6-3; J gene: TRBJ1-1; clone size: NA; D gene: NA; CDR3 DNA: TGTGCCAGCAGTCCCATTACCGGGACGCTAAGCGGAGCTTTCTTT; CDR3 protein: CASSPITGTLSGAFF